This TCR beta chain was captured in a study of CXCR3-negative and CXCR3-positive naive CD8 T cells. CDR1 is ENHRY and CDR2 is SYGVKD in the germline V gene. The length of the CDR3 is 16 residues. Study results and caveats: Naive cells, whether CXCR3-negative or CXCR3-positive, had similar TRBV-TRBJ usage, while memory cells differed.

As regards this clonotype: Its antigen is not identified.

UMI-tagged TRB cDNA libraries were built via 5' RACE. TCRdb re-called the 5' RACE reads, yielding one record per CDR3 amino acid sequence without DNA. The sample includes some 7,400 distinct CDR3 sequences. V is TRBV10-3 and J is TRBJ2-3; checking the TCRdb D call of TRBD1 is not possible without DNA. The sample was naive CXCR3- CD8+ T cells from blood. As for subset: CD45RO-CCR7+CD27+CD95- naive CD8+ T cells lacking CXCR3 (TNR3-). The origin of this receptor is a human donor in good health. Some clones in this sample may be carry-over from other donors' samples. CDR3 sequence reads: CAISEIGTGGPDTQYF.